What follows are 24 T cell receptor beta chains derived from one specimen sequenced in a study of identical twins. TCRdb itself ran the 5' RACE reads through MiXCR, one entry per CDR3 protein. The sample carries some 240,000 distinct CDR3 sequences, about 11% recorded once. Sequencing was done on a sample of memory T cells sorted from blood. The receptors stem from a man over 45 in good health.

This clonotype was observed many times. This chain connects TRBV5-1 to TRBJ2-1; D is perhaps TRBD2 (5 bases). The germline CDR1 and CDR2 sequences are SGHRS and YFSETQ. Trimming took 2 bases from V and 2 from J, leaving 14 bases between them. The CDR3 totals 16 residues. The CDR3 DNA reads TGCGCCAGCAGCTTCGCCGGAGGACGAACCTACAATGAGCAGTTCTTC. Its protein is CASSFAGGRTYNEQFF.

The chain couples TRBV12-3 or TRBV12-4 to TRBJ2-7; TRBD1 aligns across 12 bases. Trimming at V came to 5 bases and at J to 5 bases, leaving 7 bases not matched to a gene. CDR3 length: 15 residues. CDR3 protein: CASSRDRGPSDEQYF. CDR3 coding DNA: TGTGCCAGCAGTAGGGACAGGGGGCCTTCCGACGAGCAGTACTTC.

This clonotype was seen only a few times. The chain carries TRBV6-6 and TRBJ2-7, with 9 bases that match TRBD1. With V trimmed by 6 bases and J by 4 bases, 4 bases remained unmatched. The CDR3 sequence is 13 residues long. Germline CDR1 and CDR2: MNHNY and SVGAGI (reference sequence). The DNA of the CDR3 is TGTGCCAGCAGAAAGGGACAGGGATACGAGCAGTACTTC. This codes for CASRKGQGYEQYF.

Ten or more counts support this clonotype. The chain couples TRBV7-2 to TRBJ1-5; TRBD1 might be the D (6 bases). The CDR3 sequence is 15 residues long. Germline lookup yields CDR1 SGHTA and CDR2 FQGNSA. V lost 5 bases and J lost 4, with 15 bases in between. CDR3 nucleotide sequence: TGTGCCAGCAGCCTGTACAGGGTACCAAATCAGCCCCAGCATTTT. This gives the protein CASSLYRVPNQPQHF.

This rearrangement joins TRBV2 to TRBJ2-5; D gene uncertain. Germline V gene sequence: CDR1 SNHLY, CDR2 FYNNEI. The CDR3 runs 14 residues. V was cut by 6 bases and J by 2 bases, with 13 bases left in between. The CDR3 sequence is CASSRSGHQETQYF. DNA for the CDR3: TGTGCCAGCAGCCGATCGGGCCATCAAGAGACCCAGTACTTC.

This clonotype was seen repeatedly, ten times or more. The chain joins TRBV5-1 to TRBJ2-4, with D possibly called TRBD1 or TRBD2 (6 bases each). Germline V gene lookup returns CDR1 SGHRS and CDR2 YFSETQ. V lost 6 bases and J lost 7, with 11 bases in between. The CDR3 length is 12 residues. The chain's CDR3 is CASKGGGNIQYF. The CDR3 nucleotides are TGCGCCAGCAAGGGGGGAGGCAACATTCAGTACTTC.

The chain employs TRBV3-1 and TRBJ2-1; no clear D gene. The germline gives CDR1 LGHDT, CDR2 YNNKEL (reference sequence). The CDR3 runs to 12 residues. Trimming pared 4 bases from V and 6 bases from J, leaving 7 bases between. The CDR3 sequence: CASSLPFNEQFF. For the CDR3, the DNA is TGTGCCAGCAGCCTGCCCTTCAATGAGCAGTTCTTC.

This clonotype was seen many times. CDR3 amino acids: CASSRYSGRAGELFF. The CDR3 DNA is TGTGCCAGCAGCAGATATAGCGGGAGGGCCGGGGAGCTGTTTTTT. The chain links TRBV5-5 to TRBJ2-2; TRBD2 matches 11 bases. Germline CDR1 SGHKS, CDR2 YYEKEE (reference sequence). The CDR3 totals 15 residues. Unmatched junction bases numbered 5, after V lost 4 bases and J lost 6 bases.

The gene calls are TRBV5-1 and TRBJ1-2; 12 bases are shared with TRBD1. Trimming cost V 0 bases and J 8 bases; bases outside gene matches: 5. The CDR3 runs to 15 residues. Per the germline V gene, CDR1 is SGHRS and CDR2 is YFSETQ. The DNA for the CDR3 is TGCGCCAGCAGCTTGGGGGACAGGGGGCCGCGGGGCTACACCTTC. Translated: CASSLGDRGPRGYTF.

This clonotype was recorded at least ten times. This chain connects TRBV5-1 to TRBJ2-1; D not resolved. CDR1 SGHRS and CDR2 YFSETQ come from the germline V gene. Trimming pared 4 bases from V and 8 bases from J, leaving 13 bases between. The length of the CDR3 is 13 residues. As DNA, the CDR3 is TGCGCCAGCAGCGCGCGGCAGACCGATGAGCAGTTCTTC. It is translated as CASSARQTDEQFF.

V gene TRBV20-1 combines with J gene TRBJ2-1; 13 bases fit TRBD2. The V gene's germline CDR1 is DFQATT and CDR2 SNEGSKA (reference sequence). The CDR3 is 14 amino acids. Trimming removed 7 bases from V and 7 bases from J; junction bases left unmatched: 7. CDR3 in DNA: TGCAGTGTGGGACTAGCGGGACCGGGGAATGAGCAGTTCTTC. Translated: CSVGLAGPGNEQFF.

This clonotype has at least ten counts. This rearrangement joins TRBV5-5 to TRBJ1-2; D gene ambiguous. The germline CDR1 and CDR2 sequences are SGHKS and YYEKEE (reference sequence). This CDR3 region has 15 residues. The V end lost 3 bases, the J end lost 3 bases, and 15 bases lay between the germline ends. CDR3 nucleotides: TGTGCCAGCAGCTCCGCCCCGACCGTCCACTATGGCTACACCTTC. Residues: CASSSAPTVHYGYTF.

This clonotype was picked up many times. V and J are TRBV5-1 and TRBJ2-1, with D maybe TRBD1 (7 bases). The CDR3 covers 15 residues. The V and J ends lost 2 bases and 6 bases respectively, with 15 bases between them. The germline gives CDR1 SGHRS, CDR2 YFSETQ. The CDR3 spells CASSFVAGQINEQFF. CDR3 nucleotide sequence: TGCGCCAGCAGCTTTGTGGCGGGACAGATCAATGAGCAGTTCTTC.

This clonotype was detected ten times or more. The chain couples TRBV20-1 to TRBJ2-7, with TRBD2 matching 8 bases. J gave up 6 bases and V 2 bases, and 9 bases lay outside the gene matches. The CDR3 covers 14 residues. The V gene's germline CDR1 is DFQATT and CDR2 SNEGSKA (reference sequence). This CDR3 reads CSARRPSGGVEQYF. CDR3 DNA sequence: TGCAGTGCTAGAAGGCCCTCGGGAGGGGTCGAGCAGTACTTC.

Only a few counts were recorded for this clonotype. The V and J genes are TRBV12-3 or TRBV12-4 and TRBJ2-2; D tentatively reads TRBD1 or TRBD2 (6 bases each). CDR3 size: 15 residues. V lost 10 bases and J lost 4, with 19 bases in between. The CDR3 is CATLTRGLGTGELFF. The DNA of the CDR3 is TGTGCCACCCTGACCCGGGGGCTCGGCACCGGGGAGCTGTTTTTT.

This clonotype has a handful of counts. The V and J genes are TRBV5-8 and TRBJ2-1, with 7 bases aligning to TRBD1. V shed 4 bases and J 0 bases; nucleotides not matched to a gene: 7. The CDR3 spans 16 residues. Germline V gives CDR1 SGHTS, CDR2 YDEGEE. The CDR3 loop reads CASSPWDSFSYNEQFF. CDR3 in DNA: TGTGCCAGCAGCCCTTGGGACAGCTTCTCCTACAATGAGCAGTTCTTC.

The gene calls are TRBV29-1 and TRBJ1-1; D remains unclear. Germline CDR1 and CDR2: SQVTM and ANQGSEA. The CDR3 loop spans 14 amino acids. Trimming removed 2 bases at V and 4 bases at J, with 14 bases between. The CDR3 sequence is CSVESGGFVTEAFF. Written as DNA, the CDR3 is TGCAGCGTTGAAAGTGGAGGGTTCGTCACTGAAGCTTTCTTT.

This clonotype was observed a few times. This rearrangement joins TRBV11-2 to TRBJ2-7; 8 bases align to TRBD2. The CDR3 runs to 14 residues. Per the germline V gene, CDR1 is SGHAT and CDR2 is FQNNGV. J lost 2 bases, V lost 3 bases, and 3 bases had no gene match. Here the CDR3 reads CASSFGGGAYEQYF. The CDR3 nucleotides read TGTGCCAGCAGCTTCGGGGGGGGGGCCTACGAGCAGTACTTC.

This chain connects TRBV20-1 to TRBJ2-7; 13 bases line up with TRBD2. The V gene's germline CDR1 is DFQATT and CDR2 SNEGSKA (reference sequence). The length of the CDR3 is 15 residues. V shed 3 bases and J 5 bases; nucleotides not matched to a gene: 7. The CDR3 is CSASGRTSGRHEQYF. The CDR3 bases are TGCAGTGCTAGTGGCCGGACTAGCGGGAGACACGAGCAGTACTTC.

The chain recombines TRBV5-1 with TRBJ1-3; no definite D call. V was shortened by 0 bases and J by 4 bases, with 5 bases between the two germline ends. CDR3 length equals 13 residues. CDR1 SGHRS and CDR2 YFSETQ come from the germline V gene. This CDR3 reads CASSLAGGNTIYF. For the CDR3, the DNA is TGCGCCAGCAGCTTGGCCGGCGGAAACACCATATATTTT.

The chain recombines TRBV2 with TRBJ2-1, with 8 bases aligning to TRBD1. Germline lookup yields CDR1 SNHLY and CDR2 FYNNEI. V was pared by 10 bases and J by 5 bases, with 7 bases of the junction left unmatched. The CDR3 sequence is 13 residues long. CDR3 nucleotides: TGTGCCACCCGGACAGGGTACGACAATGAGCAGTTCTTC. Residues: CATRTGYDNEQFF.

J is TRBJ2-5 and V is TRBV9; no reliable D call. Germline values: CDR1 SGDLS, CDR2 YYNGEE. The CDR3 totals 14 residues. The ends were cut back, 5 bases at V and 2 bases at J, with 13 bases in the middle. CDR3 sequence (DNA): TGTGCCAGCAGTTCCGGAAGCCCACAAGAGACCCAGTACTTC. Translating gives CASSSGSPQETQYF. The variable domain in full, with the rest retrieved from reference TRBV9 and TRBJ2-5, is DSGVTQTPKHLITATGQRVTLRCSPRSGDLSVYWYQQSLDQGLQFLIQYYNGEERAKGNILERFSAQQFPDLHSELNLSSLELGDSALYFCASSSGSPQETQYFGPGTRLLVL.

This clonotype was observed many times. The gene calls are TRBV5-1 and TRBJ2-7; unclear D gene. The CDR3 totals 15 residues. The V end lost 0 bases, the J end lost 3 bases, and 13 bases lay between the germline ends. Germline V gene lookup returns CDR1 SGHRS and CDR2 YFSETQ. The CDR3 here is CASSLVAGFSYEQYF. CDR3 DNA sequence: TGCGCCAGCAGCTTGGTGGCCGGATTCAGCTACGAGCAGTACTTC.

This clonotype appeared a few times. The chain couples TRBV15 to TRBJ1-4; D not resolved. Germline loops: CDR1 LNHNV, CDR2 YYDKDF (reference sequence). The CDR3 is 15 amino acids. Trimming removed 0 bases at V and 3 bases at J, with 8 bases between. DNA for the CDR3: TGTGCCACCAGCAGAGACCGACGGGCTAATGAAAAACTGTTTTTT. Translation: CATSRDRRANEKLFF.